Described below is a single T cell receptor (beta chain) sequence and its context. Its antigen remains unidentified. These data are taken from a study of T cells in Graves' hyperthyroidism and ophthalmopathy. An absence of ophthalmopathy progression within 18 months meant stable Graves' hyperthyroidism. Patients showing uncontrolled infection, other autoimmune disease, pregnancy or lactation were ineligible. Diagnosis relied on clinical symptoms, serum thyroxine and TRAb, thyroid ultrasound and orbital computed tomography. General study results and limits: The model foresaw ophthalmopathy a median roughly 6.5 months prior to onset.

RNA transcripts provided the source from which TCR beta CDR3 regions were amplified. RT-PCR in the first round (using the HTBI primer set) targeted the TCR CDR3. In TCRdb, the multiplex PCR reads were re-called with MiXCR into one record per CDR3 protein. The sample has approximately 420,000 distinct CDR3 sequences, approximately 15% seen once. This clonotype was obtained from a woman aged 25-40 years with Graves' hyperthyroidism. Sequencing input: blood.

The CDR3 is CASSLGRPGIATNEKLFF. CDR3 bases: TGTGCCAGCAGCTTAGGAAGACCCGGGATAGCAACTAATGAAAAACTGTTTTTT. This rearrangement joins TRBV7-8 to TRBJ1-4; D is uncertain. The CDR3 consists of 18 residues. Germline CDR1 is SGHVS and CDR2 is FQNEAQ. The V end was cut by 1 base, the J end by 0 bases, with 15 bases between.